One sample yielded the 29 T cell receptor beta chains listed below, sequenced in a study of vaccination effects on CD4 cells after COVID-19. TCRdb's copy holds only in-frame clones and misses some; the assay was immunoSEQ multiplex PCR. The sample includes around 20,000 clones, approximately 76% seen only once; the top ten take less than 9.5%. These receptors' antigens are unknown. Antigen-specific CD4+ T cell clonotypes were called by their expansion after viral peptide-pool culture in ViraFEST. Culture lasted over 9 days before CD4+ T cell isolation. All study participants received two doses of BNT162b2 or mRNA-1273 vaccine. The sequenced sample was CD4+ T cells from PBMCs cultured with HCoV-229E spike peptides, obtained after COVID-19 vaccination. These receptors originate from a human donor who received a COVID-19 vaccine.

The rearrangement joins TRBV12-5 to TRBJ2-3; D unclear. CDR3 size: 13 residues. The V gene's germline CDR1 is LGHNT and CDR2 FRNRAP. V lost 6 bases and J 3 bases, leaving 10 bases between the germline ends. The CDR3 region has the DNA TGTGCTAGTGGCCCGGACGGGACAGATACGCAGTATTTT. This encodes CASGPDGTDTQYF.

The chain uses TRBV5-1 and TRBJ2-5; D unresolved. Germline V lookup: CDR1 SGHRS, CDR2 YFSETQ. V was cut by 1 base and J by 5 bases, with 9 bases left in between. The CDR3 length is 13 residues. The CDR3 loop is CASSLLLPETQYF. The CDR3 bases are TGCGCCAGCAGCTTGCTCCTACCCGAGACCCAGTACTTC.

The chain has TRBV10-3 and TRBJ2-1; 7 nucleotides match TRBD2. Trimming took 6 bases from V and 0 from J; bases not matched to a gene: 8. This CDR3 has 16 residues. From germline, CDR1 is ENHRY and CDR2 SYGVKD. The CDR3 sequence is CAIRDPSGASYNEQFF. The CDR3 coding sequence is TGTGCCATCAGGGACCCCAGCGGGGCCTCCTACAATGAGCAGTTCTTC.

This chain connects TRBV6-6 to TRBJ2-7; TRBD2 matches at 8 bases. V was clipped by 8 bases and J by 1 base; unmatched bases: 7. The length of the CDR3 is 14 residues. Germline V gives CDR1 MNHNY, CDR2 SVGAGI (reference sequence). CDR3 region: CASGLAGGSYEQYF. The CDR3 region has the DNA TGTGCCAGCGGTTTGGCGGGAGGATCCTACGAGCAGTACTTC.

This chain links TRBV5-4 with TRBJ1-4; D might be TRBD1 (6 bases). Germline assignment: CDR1 SGHNT and CDR2 YYREEE (reference sequence). The CDR3 sequence is 16 residues long. The V end lost 4 bases, the J end lost 7 bases, and 20 bases lay between the germline ends. CDR3 region: CASSTRGGEGGEKLFF. The CDR3 DNA sequence: TGTGCCAGCAGCACCCGAGGCGGGGAGGGGGGTGAAAAACTGTTTTTT. Filled out from reference TRBV5-4 and TRBJ1-4, the complete variable domain reads ETGVTQSPTHLIKTRGQQVTLRCSSQSGHNTVSWYQQALGQGPQFIFQYYREEENGRGNFPPRFSGLQFPNYSSELNVNALELDDSALYLCASSTRGGEGGEKLFFGSGTQLSVL.

This clone was recorded only once. The chain uses TRBV6-5 and TRBJ1-2; D is ambiguous. Looked up from germline, CDR1 is MNHEY and CDR2 is SVGAGI. The germline V and J ends were trimmed by 0 bases and 1 base, with 9 bases remaining between them. The CDR3 consists of 15 residues. The CDR3 protein is CASSYSGIGNYGYTF. The DNA for the CDR3 is TGTGCCAGCAGTTACTCGGGGATAGGTAACTATGGCTACACCTTC.

V usage is TRBV29-1 and J usage is TRBJ1-3, with no clear D. The V end was cut by 5 bases, the J end by 2 bases, with 13 bases between. Germline CDR1 SQVTM, CDR2 ANQGSEA. CDR3 length equals 14 residues. The CDR3 protein is CSVRDEFAGNTIYF. The CDR3, as DNA: TGCAGCGTTCGTGATGAGTTCGCTGGAAACACCATATATTTT.

The chain uses TRBV12-3 or TRBV12-4 and TRBJ2-7, with D possibly being TRBD1 or TRBD2 (6 bases each). This CDR3 comprises 13 residues. Between the trimmed V and J ends, which lost 7 bases and 5 bases, there was a span of 15 bases. CDR3 DNA: TGTGCCAGCACCAAGACAGGAGGGGACGAGCAGTACTTC. It yields the protein CASTKTGGDEQYF.

The V gene is TRBV2, the J gene TRBJ1-5, with 7 bases matching TRBD1. The CDR3 contains 14 residues. V was pared by 6 bases and J by 7 bases, with 9 bases of the junction left unmatched. The V gene's germline CDR1 is SNHLY and CDR2 FYNNEI. In nucleotides, the CDR3 is TGTGCCAGCAGCGCCCAGGGGGTTGGGCAGCCCCAGCATTTT. Amino acid sequence: CASSAQGVGQPQHF. Supplemented by reference TRBV2 and TRBJ1-5, the full variable domain reads EPEVTQTPSHQVTQMGQEVILRCVPISNHLYFYWYRQILGQKVEFLVSFYNNEISEKSEIFDDQFSVERPDGSNFTLKIRSTKLEDSAMYFCASSAQGVGQPQHFGDGTRLSIL.

This chain connects TRBV25-1 to TRBJ2-3; the D gene is possibly TRBD1 (5 bases). This CDR3 region has 14 residues. V shed 6 bases and J shed 6 bases, with 16 bases lying between them. From germline, CDR1 is MGHDK and CDR2 SYGVNS. CDR3 sequence: CASRVGTGWDTQYF. The CDR3 DNA is TGTGCCAGCAGGGTAGGCACAGGATGGGATACGCAGTATTTT.

The CDR3 DNA reads TGTGCCAGCAGCTTGGGAGGGGAGGCCGTAGGTGGCTACACCTTC. This sequence encodes CASSLGGEAVGGYTF. The V gene is TRBV5-4, the J gene TRBJ1-2; possibly TRBD1 for D (5 bases). V shed 0 bases and J shed 7 bases, with 16 bases lying between them. The CDR3 runs 15 residues. Germline CDR1 and CDR2: SGHNT and YYREEE (reference sequence).

V gene TRBV6-5 combines with J gene TRBJ2-1; D not certain. Germline values: CDR1 MNHEY, CDR2 SVGAGI. There are 14 residues in the CDR3. The V end was cut by 2 bases, the J end by 8 bases, with 13 bases between. The CDR3 protein is CASSYGASRDEQFF. The CDR3 region has the DNA TGTGCCAGCAGTTACGGTGCGTCTCGGGATGAGCAGTTCTTC.

The genes are TRBV7-9 and TRBJ1-1, with D possibly being TRBD1 (5 bases). Germline CDR1 reads SEHNR; CDR2 reads FQNEAQ (reference sequence). This CDR3 is built from 16 residues. The V and J ends lost 3 bases and 4 bases respectively, with 18 bases between them. CDR3 nucleotides: TGTGCCAGCAGCTTGCCTAGGTGGGGGGTTGGCACTGAAGCTTTCTTT. This encodes CASSLPRWGVGTEAFF.

The chain employs TRBV7-2 and TRBJ2-3, with 9 nucleotides matching TRBD2. V lost 6 bases and J lost 1; bases outside the gene matches: 5. The germline V gene encodes CDR1 SGHTA and CDR2 FQGNSA. The CDR3 contains 15 residues. CDR3 residues: CASSFVAGGTDTQYF. DNA of the CDR3: TGTGCCAGCAGTTTTGTAGCGGGGGGCACAGATACGCAGTATTTT.

This chain links TRBV7-9 with TRBJ1-2, with D unresolved. V was shortened by 1 base and J by 6 bases, with 6 bases between the two germline ends. Germline CDR1 and CDR2: SEHNR and FQNEAQ (reference sequence). The CDR3 sequence is 12 residues long. CDR3 region: CASSLDLDGYTF. The CDR3 DNA reads as TGTGCCAGCAGCTTAGATTTGGATGGCTACACCTTC.

This clone was observed a handful of times. This sequence joins TRBV10-1 and TRBJ2-3, with D hard to call. Germline lookup yields CDR1 WNHNN and CDR2 SYGVQD (reference sequence). The CDR3 runs 13 residues. Trimming took off 4 bases at V and 2 bases at J, with 7 bases between the two ends. CDR3 coding DNA: TGCGCCAGCAGTGCGGCAGACACAGATACGCAGTATTTT. It translates to CASSAADTDTQYF.

In its sample, this clone was seen once. V usage is TRBV4-1 and J usage is TRBJ2-1; 13 bases align to TRBD2. This CDR3 has 14 amino acids. The junction had 3 bases not matched to a gene; V was cut back by 0 bases and J by 13 bases. Per germline, CDR1 MGHRA and CDR2 YSYEKL. The CDR3 DNA reads TGCGCCAGCAGCCAAGAATGGACTAGCGGGGGACAGTTCTTC. The encoded protein is CASSQEWTSGGQFF.

The chain carries TRBV6-2 or TRBV6-3 and TRBJ1-4; 8 bases fit TRBD1. CDR3 length: 13 amino acids. The V gene's germline CDR1 is MNHEY and CDR2 SVGEGT. The V gene end was trimmed by 2 bases and the J gene end by 10 bases; junction bases not matched to a gene: 3. CDR3 DNA sequence: TGTGCCAGCAGTTACCGGACAGGGCGAAAACTGTTTTTT. Its protein is CASSYRTGRKLFF.

J is TRBJ2-3 and V is TRBV18; D not certain. V lost 3 bases, J lost 3 bases, and 1 base lay in between. This CDR3 has 11 amino acids. Germline V gives CDR1 KGHSH, CDR2 LQKENI. The CDR3 spells CASSPTDTQYF. For the CDR3, the DNA is TGTGCCAGCTCACCGACAGATACGCAGTATTTT.

The chain has TRBV6-5 and TRBJ2-7; perhaps TRBD1 as D (6 bases). The CDR3 has 15 residues. Trimming stripped 5 bases from V and 2 bases from J, with 16 bases between. The germline V gene encodes CDR1 MNHEY and CDR2 SVGAGI. The CDR3 loop reads CASSTSPGVAYEQYF. The CDR3 region has the DNA TGTGCCAGCAGTACCTCACCAGGGGTTGCCTACGAGCAGTACTTC.

The chain employs TRBV5-1 and TRBJ2-3, with unresolved D. The germline V gene has CDR1 SGHRS and CDR2 YFSETQ. This CDR3 is built from 13 residues. Trimming pared 3 bases from V and 0 bases from J, leaving 5 bases between. CDR3 loop: CASSSGSTDTQYF. The CDR3 DNA reads TGCGCCAGCAGCTCTGGAAGCACAGATACGCAGTATTTT.

The chain combines TRBV4-2 with TRBJ2-1, with D tentatively TRBD1 (6 bases). There are 15 residues in the CDR3. Germline V gene data show CDR1 as LGHNA and CDR2 as YNFKEQ. Deletions cut 3 bases from V and 4 bases from J, with 13 bases between. The CDR3 here is CASSQPGHSYNEQFF. As DNA, the CDR3 is TGTGCCAGCAGCCAGCCGGGACACTCATACAATGAGCAGTTCTTC.

The chain links TRBV5-1 to TRBJ2-5; D is perhaps TRBD1 (6 bases). The CDR3 extends over 15 amino acids. Germline values: CDR1 SGHRS, CDR2 YFSETQ. The germline V and J ends were trimmed by 3 bases and 2 bases, with 14 bases remaining between them. The DNA for the CDR3 is TGCGCCAGCAGCTCCGGGACATACTTACAAGAGACCCAGTACTTC. This encodes CASSSGTYLQETQYF.

The J gene is TRBJ1-1, the V gene TRBV25-1, with D perhaps matching TRBD1 (5 bases). V lost 1 base to trimming and J lost 8 bases, with 14 bases between them. The germline gives CDR1 MGHDK, CDR2 SYGVNS. CDR3 length: 14 residues. The CDR3 loop reads CASSESGRVKEAFF. The CDR3 DNA follows: TGTGCCAGCAGTGAATCGGGCAGGGTGAAGGAAGCTTTCTTT.

This rearrangement joins TRBV18 to TRBJ2-1; 13 positions match TRBD2. This CDR3 has 17 residues. J gave up 1 base and V 3 bases, and 3 bases lay outside the gene matches. Germline assignment: CDR1 KGHSH and CDR2 LQKENI. The CDR3 is CASSPGLAGYSYNEQFF. DNA for the CDR3: TGTGCCAGCTCACCGGGACTAGCGGGATATTCCTACAATGAGCAGTTCTTC.

The chain recombines TRBV2 with TRBJ2-7, with TRBD2 identical over 12 bases. The CDR3 is made up of 16 amino acids. The germline gives CDR1 SNHLY, CDR2 FYNNEI. The V and J ends lost 6 bases and 3 bases, in that order; junction bases with no gene match: 9. In DNA, the CDR3 is TGTGCCAGCAGCCACCGACTAGCGGGAGCCTTCTACGAGCAGTACTTC. It is translated as CASSHRLAGAFYEQYF.

The V gene is TRBV2, the J gene TRBJ2-5; D is perhaps TRBD2 (6 bases). Trimming removed 11 bases from V and 4 bases from J, with 20 bases in between. The CDR3 contains 14 residues. Germline V gene sequence: CDR1 SNHLY, CDR2 FYNNEI. The CDR3 is CAGKQGLEGETQYF. CDR3 DNA: TGTGCCGGGAAGCAGGGCTTGGAGGGAGAGACCCAGTACTTC.

The V gene is TRBV14, the J gene TRBJ1-2; 8 bases match TRBD1. With 1 base clipped from V and 7 bases from J, the junction kept 8 bases outside the gene matches. Germline V CDR1 and CDR2: SGHDN, FVKESK. The CDR3 runs to 15 residues. The CDR3 reads CASSQAQGAQSGYTF. CDR3 bases: TGTGCCAGCAGCCAAGCCCAGGGGGCCCAGAGTGGCTACACCTTC. The whole variable domain, filled in from reference TRBV14 and TRBJ1-2, reads EAGVTQFPSHSVIEKGQTVTLRCDPISGHDNLYWYRRVMGKEIKFLLHFVKESKQDESGMPNNRFLAERTGGTYSTLKVQPAELEDSGVYFCASSQAQGAQSGYTFGSGTRLTVV.

This chain connects TRBV18 to TRBJ1-5; TRBD1 might be the D (5 bases). Germline CDR1 reads KGHSH; CDR2 reads LQKENI. With 3 bases removed from V and 4 bases from J, the gap between germline ends came to 13 bases. The CDR3 has 15 residues. The CDR3 spells CASSPDSIMNQPQHF. The CDR3 DNA sequence: TGTGCCAGCTCACCCGACAGCATCATGAATCAGCCCCAGCATTTT.